Below, 22 T cell receptor beta chains from the same sample are listed, as sequenced in a study of cytomegalovirus exposure and HLA in healthy donors. Libraries were prepared by immunoSEQ multiplex PCR; TCRdb keeps only in-frame clonotypes and omits some of them. The sample consists of around 90,000 clones, around 82% of them appearing once. Sequenced material: PBMCs. The receptors stem from a young woman in good health and CMV-seropositive.

Concerning this clone: Other DNA sequences from this sample encode an identical CDR3 as well. This sequence joins TRBV27 and TRBJ1-1; D unresolved. Germline V CDR1 and CDR2: MNHEY, SMNVEV (reference sequence). V dropped 7 bases and J dropped 1 base, with 4 bases sitting between them. This CDR3 is built from 11 residues. CDR3 loop: CASKQNTEAFF. The CDR3 bases are TGTGCCAGCAAGCAGAACACTGAAGCTTTCTTT.

To note about this clone: No DNA is shown, since the ends of the CDR3 on it are uncertain; the CDR3 is the one TCRdb lists. CDR3 amino acids: CASILGQSNTGELFF. The chain carries TRBV6-1 and TRBJ2-2; no DNA check was done on the table's D call, TRBD1. The germline V gene encodes CDR1 MNHNS and CDR2 SASEGT. The CDR3 is 15 residues long, counting both termini.

J is TRBJ2-4 and V is TRBV6-5; the D gene is possibly TRBD1 (6 bases). Trimming pared 3 bases from V and 8 bases from J, leaving 11 bases between. This CDR3 contains 13 residues. Per germline, CDR1 MNHEY and CDR2 SVGAGI. The CDR3 region has the DNA TGTGCCAGCAGTTATAAGGCAGGGGACATTCAGTACTTC. This codes for CASSYKAGDIQYF.

The chain couples TRBV18 to TRBJ1-5; D remains unclear. Trimming removed 3 bases at V and 5 bases at J, with 8 bases between. Germline V gene data show CDR1 as KGHSH and CDR2 as LQKENI. CDR3 size: 13 residues. CDR3 coding DNA: TGTGCCAGCTCACCCGAGCGGGATCAGCCCCAGCATTTT. As protein: CASSPERDQPQHF.

The chain recombines TRBV18 with TRBJ2-7; D unclear. CDR1 is KGHSH and CDR2 is LQKENI in the germline V gene. The germline V and J ends were trimmed by 6 bases and 2 bases, with 11 bases remaining between them. The CDR3 spans 13 residues. The CDR3 reads CASSDRVAYEQYF. The CDR3 nucleotides read TGTGCCAGCTCCGACCGGGTAGCCTACGAGCAGTACTTC.

This chain joins TRBV6-5 and TRBJ2-2; tentative D call: TRBD1 (5 bases). CDR1 and CDR2 (germline): MNHEY, SVGAGI. The ends were cut back, 6 bases at V and 5 bases at J, with 10 bases in the middle. The length of the CDR3 is 13 residues. CDR3 sequence reads: CASSEGETGELFF. As DNA, the CDR3 is TGTGCCAGCAGCGAAGGGGAAACCGGGGAGCTGTTTTTT.

The V gene is TRBV5-1, the J gene TRBJ2-5; D remains ambiguous. Trimming left V 4 bases short and J 0 bases short, with 7 bases between. Germline loops: CDR1 SGHRS, CDR2 YFSETQ. CDR3 size: 13 residues. The CDR3 DNA reads TGCGCCAGCAGCCCTCGGGACCAAGAGACCCAGTACTTC. This gives the protein CASSPRDQETQYF.

V gene TRBV7-2 combines with J gene TRBJ2-3; 9 nucleotides line up with TRBD1. The J segment lost 2 bases and the V segment lost 1 base, leaving 4 bases of the junction unmatched. The CDR3 runs 16 residues. From germline, CDR1 is SGHTA and CDR2 FQGNSA. The CDR3 DNA sequence: TGTGCCAGCAGCTTAGGCCGGGACAGGGCCACAGATACGCAGTATTTT. This gives the protein CASSLGRDRATDTQYF. The full variable domain, in which reference TRBV7-2 and TRBJ2-3 provide the parts outside the CDR3, is GAGVSQSPSNKVTEKGKDVELRCDPISGHTALYWYRQSLGQGLEFLIYFQGNSAPDKSGLPSDRFSAERTGGSVSTLTIQRTQQEDSAVYLCASSLGRDRATDTQYFGPGTRLTVL.

V and J are TRBV7-2 and TRBJ1-1, with 9 nucleotides matching TRBD1. Germline V lookup: CDR1 SGHTA, CDR2 FQGNSA. Germline trimming cut 3 bases from V and 3 bases from J; bases unmatched to any gene: 8. This CDR3 is built from 16 residues. CDR3 amino acids: CASSFGTGTVDTEAFF. The CDR3 nucleotides are TGTGCCAGCAGCTTTGGGACAGGGACGGTTGACACTGAAGCTTTCTTT.

This clone was detected only once. V and J are TRBV7-2 and TRBJ2-3, with TRBD2 matching 14 bases. Germline V gene data show CDR1 as SGHTA and CDR2 as FQGNSA. The V gene end was trimmed by 5 bases and the J gene end by 1 base; junction bases not matched to a gene: 8. The CDR3 runs to 18 residues. The CDR3: CASSPGLAGVGGTDTQYF. The CDR3 DNA reads as TGTGCCAGCAGCCCGGGACTAGCGGGGGTCGGGGGCACAGATACGCAGTATTTT. Using reference TRBV7-2 and TRBJ2-3 for the parts outside the CDR3, the full variable domain is GAGVSQSPSNKVTEKGKDVELRCDPISGHTALYWYRQSLGQGLEFLIYFQGNSAPDKSGLPSDRFSAERTGGSVSTLTIQRTQQEDSAVYLCASSPGLAGVGGTDTQYFGPGTRLTVL.

The genes are TRBV5-6 and TRBJ2-7; the D gene is possibly TRBD1 (5 bases). The CDR3 spans 12 residues. V gave up 4 bases and J gave up 4 bases, with 9 bases separating them. Germline CDR1 is SGHDT and CDR2 is YYEEEE. CDR3 DNA: TGTGCCAGCAGCGTAGGGGTTTACGAGCAGTACTTC. As protein: CASSVGVYEQYF.

The table lists this clone with a count of one. The chain uses TRBV10-3 and TRBJ2-2, with a tentative D call TRBD2 (6 bases). Germline loops: CDR1 ENHRY, CDR2 SYGVKD. The CDR3 runs to 16 residues. Trimming removed 0 bases from V and 1 base from J, with 9 bases in between. The CDR3: CAISESWGENTGELFF. Here the CDR3 DNA reads TGTGCCATCAGTGAGTCGTGGGGGGAGAACACCGGGGAGCTGTTTTTT.

This rearrangement joins TRBV4-1 to TRBJ2-7; no definite D call. The germline gives CDR1 MGHRA, CDR2 YSYEKL. The CDR3 sequence is 13 residues long. Deletions cut 0 bases from V and 7 bases from J, with 10 bases between. The CDR3 nucleotides read TGCGCCAGCAGCCAAGAGGTCCGGGTTGAGCAGTACTTC. Residues: CASSQEVRVEQYF.

J is TRBJ1-1 and V is TRBV6-1; no definite D call. V was pared by 2 bases and J by 11 bases, with 12 bases between. CDR1 and CDR2 from the germline V gene are MNHNS and SASEGT. The length of the CDR3 is 12 residues. The CDR3 loop is CASSESGIYAFF. DNA for the CDR3: TGTGCCAGCAGTGAATCCGGGATATACGCTTTCTTT.

The J gene is TRBJ1-1, the V gene TRBV6-5, with D maybe TRBD1 (6 bases). Deletions cut 7 bases from V and 3 bases from J, with 15 bases between. Germline V gene sequence: CDR1 MNHEY, CDR2 SVGAGI. This CDR3 is 14 amino acids long. The CDR3 loop reads CASTREKGDTEAFF. CDR3 sequence (DNA): TGTGCCAGCACTCGGGAAAAGGGGGACACTGAAGCTTTCTTT.

This chain links TRBV5-5 with TRBJ1-5, with a possible D match to TRBD1 (5 bases). Germline V gene lookup returns CDR1 SGHKS and CDR2 YYEKEE (reference sequence). Trimming pared 6 bases from V and 7 bases from J, leaving 17 bases between. The CDR3 length is 14 residues. The CDR3 here is CASTLGGSGQPQHF. The CDR3 nucleotides are TGTGCCAGCACCCTGGGGGGATCCGGGCAGCCCCAGCATTTT.

The chain links TRBV28 to TRBJ1-2; D remains ambiguous. The germline V and J ends were trimmed by 6 bases and 8 bases, with 16 bases remaining between them. Looked up from germline, CDR1 is MDHEN and CDR2 is SYDVKM. The CDR3 has 13 residues. The CDR3 loop reads CASRAQKWYGYTF. The CDR3 DNA reads as TGTGCCAGCAGGGCCCAGAAGTGGTACGGCTACACCTTC.

This clone has a handful of counts. This chain connects TRBV6-5 to TRBJ2-7, with D possibly being TRBD1 (5 bases). This CDR3 comprises 12 residues. Germline CDR1 and CDR2: MNHEY and SVGAGI. Trimming pared 5 bases from V and 6 bases from J, leaving 11 bases between. The CDR3 coding sequence is TGTGCCAGCAGTAACCCGACAGTCGAGCAGTACTTC. This sequence encodes CASSNPTVEQYF.

The V gene is TRBV6-1, the J gene TRBJ1-2; D possibly corresponds to TRBD1 (6 bases). The CDR3 is made up of 13 amino acids. Deletions cut 7 bases from V and 6 bases from J, with 15 bases between. Per the germline V gene, CDR1 is MNHNS and CDR2 is SASEGT. Here the CDR3 DNA reads TGTGCCAGCACCGAATTACAGGGCGATGGCTACACCTTC. Translated, it gives CASTELQGDGYTF.

This chain connects TRBV6-7 to TRBJ2-7; 10 bases align to TRBD2. TRBV6-7 is given ORF status, its function remaining uncertain. This CDR3 is built from 17 residues. With V trimmed by 7 bases and J by 6 bases, 18 bases remained unmatched. The CDR3 loop reads CASIYSGGSYPGREQYF. The CDR3 bases are TGTGCCAGCATCTATAGCGGGGGGTCATACCCGGGGCGCGAGCAGTACTTC.

The CDR3 is CASSFGGERGYGYTF. The DNA for the CDR3 is TGTGCCAGCAGCTTTGGAGGGGAGAGGGGCTATGGCTACACCTTC. The chain joins TRBV5-6 to TRBJ1-2; D possibly corresponds to TRBD1 (5 bases). There are 15 residues in the CDR3. V gave up 2 bases and J gave up 4 bases, with 15 bases separating them. Germline V gene lookup returns CDR1 SGHDT and CDR2 YYEEEE. Full variable domain (rest looked up from reference TRBV5-6 and TRBJ1-2): DAGVTQSPTHLIKTRGQQVTLRCSPKSGHDTVSWYQQALGQGPQFIFQYYEEEERQRGNFPDRFSGHQFPNYSSELNVNALLLGDSALYLCASSFGGERGYGYTFGSGTRLTVV.

This chain links TRBV28 with TRBJ1-2; TRBD1 might be the D (6 bases). CDR3 length: 16 amino acids. The germline CDR1 and CDR2 sequences are MDHEN and SYDVKM. V lost 2 bases and J 0 bases, leaving 13 bases between the germline ends. The CDR3, as DNA: TGTGCCAGCAGTTTAGGGGGGGCAGCAACTAACTATGGCTACACCTTC. It is translated as CASSLGGAATNYGYTF.